This T cell receptor (beta chain) was retrieved from a study of CD8+CD57+ T cells in acquired aplastic anemia. Both TCR beta VDJ combination and CDR3 sequence profiling were carried out. Genomic DNA was the template for this profiling. TCRdb re-called the reads through MiXCR, storing one row per CDR3 protein. Of 310,000 or so distinct CDR3 sequences detected, around three fifths appear once; the ten largest clones hold 1% to 1.5%. CDR1 is SGHTS and CDR2 is YDEGEE in the germline V gene. After removal of 4 bases from V and 14 bases from J, the junction contained 18 bases not matched to a gene. The CDR3 runs 17 residues. In this sample, this clonotype turned up many times. As yet, its antigen is unknown. Study-level points and caveats: In common between the patients and the controls were twenty-nine CD8+ CDR3 sequences. The study found no significant CD8+ Simpson's diversity difference between patients and controls.

An expansion of CD8+CD57+ cells by flow cytometry had been shown in patients chosen for sequencing. This TCR derives from a human donor with aplastic anemia. V is TRBV5-8 and J is TRBJ2-1; 13 bases fit TRBD2. Specimen: sorted CD4+, CD8+, or CD8+CD57+ T cells (not recorded which) from PBMCs. CDR3 sequence reads: CASSPTSGLAGIESKFF. In nucleotides, the CDR3 is TGTGCCAGCAGCCCCACTTCGGGACTAGCGGGAATCGAGTCGAAGTTCTTC.